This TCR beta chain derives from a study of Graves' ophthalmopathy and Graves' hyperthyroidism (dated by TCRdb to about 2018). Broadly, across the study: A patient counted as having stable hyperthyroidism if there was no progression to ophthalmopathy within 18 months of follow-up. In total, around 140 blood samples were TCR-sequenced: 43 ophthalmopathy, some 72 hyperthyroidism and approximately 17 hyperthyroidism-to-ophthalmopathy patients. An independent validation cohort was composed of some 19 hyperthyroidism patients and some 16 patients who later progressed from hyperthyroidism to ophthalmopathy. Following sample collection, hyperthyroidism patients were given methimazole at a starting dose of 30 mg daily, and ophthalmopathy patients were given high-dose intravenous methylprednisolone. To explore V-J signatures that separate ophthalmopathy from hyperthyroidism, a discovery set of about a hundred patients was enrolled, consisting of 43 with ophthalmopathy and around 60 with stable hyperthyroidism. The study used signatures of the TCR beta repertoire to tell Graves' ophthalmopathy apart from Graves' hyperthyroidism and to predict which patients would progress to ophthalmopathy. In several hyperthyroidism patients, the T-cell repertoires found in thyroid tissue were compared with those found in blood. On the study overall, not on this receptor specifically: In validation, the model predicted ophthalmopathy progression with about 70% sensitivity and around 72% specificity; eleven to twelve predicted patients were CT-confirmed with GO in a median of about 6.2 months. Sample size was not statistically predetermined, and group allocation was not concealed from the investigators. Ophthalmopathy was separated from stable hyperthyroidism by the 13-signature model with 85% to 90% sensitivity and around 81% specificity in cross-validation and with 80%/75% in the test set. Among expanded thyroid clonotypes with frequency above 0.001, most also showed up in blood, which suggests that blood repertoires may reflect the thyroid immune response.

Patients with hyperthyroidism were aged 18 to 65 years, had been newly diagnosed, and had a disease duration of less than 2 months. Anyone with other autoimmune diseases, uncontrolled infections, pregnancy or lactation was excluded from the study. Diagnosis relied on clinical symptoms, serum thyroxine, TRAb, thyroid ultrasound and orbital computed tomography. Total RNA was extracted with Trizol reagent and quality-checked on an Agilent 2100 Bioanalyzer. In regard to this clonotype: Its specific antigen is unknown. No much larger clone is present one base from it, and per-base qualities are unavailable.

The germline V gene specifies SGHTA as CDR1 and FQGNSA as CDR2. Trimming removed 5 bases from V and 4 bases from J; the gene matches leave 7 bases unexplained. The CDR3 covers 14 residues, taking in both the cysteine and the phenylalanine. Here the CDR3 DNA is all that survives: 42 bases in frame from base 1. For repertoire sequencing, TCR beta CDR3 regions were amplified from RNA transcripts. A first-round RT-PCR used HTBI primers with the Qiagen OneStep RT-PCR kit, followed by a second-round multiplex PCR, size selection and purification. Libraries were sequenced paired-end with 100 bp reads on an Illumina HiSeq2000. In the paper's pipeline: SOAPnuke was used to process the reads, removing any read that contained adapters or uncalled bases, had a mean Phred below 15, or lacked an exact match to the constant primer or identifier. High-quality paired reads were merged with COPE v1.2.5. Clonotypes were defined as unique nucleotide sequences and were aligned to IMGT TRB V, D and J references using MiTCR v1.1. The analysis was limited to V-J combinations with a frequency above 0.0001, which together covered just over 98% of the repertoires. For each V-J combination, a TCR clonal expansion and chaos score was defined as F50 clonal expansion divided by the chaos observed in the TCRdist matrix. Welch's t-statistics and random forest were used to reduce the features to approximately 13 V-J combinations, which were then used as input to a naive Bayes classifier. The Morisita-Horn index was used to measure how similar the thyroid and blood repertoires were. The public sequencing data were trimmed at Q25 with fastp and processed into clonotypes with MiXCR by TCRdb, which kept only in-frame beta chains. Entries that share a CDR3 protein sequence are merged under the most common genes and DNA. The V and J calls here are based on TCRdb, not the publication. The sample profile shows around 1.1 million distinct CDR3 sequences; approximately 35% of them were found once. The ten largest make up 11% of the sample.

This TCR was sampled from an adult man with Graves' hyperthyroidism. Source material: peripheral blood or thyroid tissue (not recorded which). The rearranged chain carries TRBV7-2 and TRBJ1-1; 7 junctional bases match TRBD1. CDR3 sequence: CASSVTQGGTEAFF. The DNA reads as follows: TGTGCCAGCAGCGTCACTCAGGGGGGCACTGAAGCTTTCTTT.